This passage covers 9 T cell receptor beta chains from one sample sequenced in a study of cytomegalovirus exposure and HLA in healthy donors. Primers for the PCR totalled 60 Vbeta and 13 Jbeta. Sequencing used immunoSEQ multiplex PCR; TCRdb keeps in-frame clones, though not all of them. The sample yields about 160,000 clones, around two thirds seen once. What was sequenced was PBMCs. The source is a woman younger than 30 in good health and CMV-seronegative.

The gene calls are TRBV4-3 and TRBJ1-4; D may be TRBD1 (6 bases). This CDR3 is built from 16 residues. V shed 0 bases and J shed 5 bases, with 13 bases lying between them. Germline CDR1 and CDR2: LGHNA and YSLEER. The CDR3 spells CASSQDRDRSNEKLFF. The CDR3 bases are TGCGCCAGCAGCCAAGATCGTGACAGGTCAAATGAAAAACTGTTTTTT.

The chain uses TRBV6-1 and TRBJ2-4; D remains ambiguous. Trimming removed 2 bases from V and 0 bases from J, with 20 bases in between. CDR3 size: 19 residues. Germline lookup yields CDR1 MNHNS and CDR2 SASEGT. As DNA, the CDR3 is TGTGCCAGCAGTGAACAGGCCCCAAACGACCGGATAGCCAAAAACATTCAGTACTTC. It specifies CASSEQAPNDRIAKNIQYF.

The V and J genes are TRBV6-1 and TRBJ1-2, with TRBD1 as a possible D gene (5 bases). CDR3 length: 14 residues. V shed 3 bases and J shed 0 bases, with 8 bases lying between them. Germline values: CDR1 MNHNS, CDR2 SASEGT. CDR3 residues: CASSDPGPNYGYTF. In nucleotides, the CDR3 is TGTGCCAGCAGTGACCCAGGGCCTAACTATGGCTACACCTTC.

About this clone: An end of the junction differs from the germline gene, which may be a read error. The chain has TRBV5-1 and TRBJ2-5, with D possibly being TRBD1 (5 bases). The CDR3 sequence is 17 residues long. Germline CDR1 is SGHRS and CDR2 is YFSETQ. The CDR3 sequence: CASSLWGTRVDQEAQYF. In DNA, the CDR3 is TGCGCCAGCAGCCTGTGGGGCACCCGAGTAGACCAAGAGGCCCAGTACTTC.

The V call is TRBV11-3, the J call TRBJ2-1; TRBD2 aligns across 10 bases. CDR3 size: 15 residues. J lost 8 bases, V lost 6 bases, and 10 bases had no gene match. Germline V gene sequence: CDR1 SGHNT, CDR2 YENEEA. The CDR3 coding sequence is TGTGCCAGCAGTAGATCTAGCGGGAGTCGGGATGAGCAGTTCTTC. Its translation: CASSRSSGSRDEQFF.

The V gene is TRBV5-4, the J gene TRBJ2-3; TRBD2 matches at 10 bases. Per the germline V gene, CDR1 is SGHNT and CDR2 is YYREEE (reference sequence). CDR3 size: 14 residues. The V gene end was trimmed by 7 bases and the J gene end by 1 base; junction bases not matched to a gene: 3. CDR3 residues: CASSSGGGTDTQYF. The DNA of the CDR3 is TGTGCCAGCTCGAGCGGGGGGGGCACAGATACGCAGTATTTT.

The chain uses TRBV5-4 and TRBJ1-1; a possible D gene is TRBD1 (6 bases). Trimming took off 4 bases at V and 1 base at J, with 8 bases between the two ends. The CDR3 sequence is 13 residues long. CDR1 and CDR2 (germline): SGHNT, YYREEE (reference sequence). CDR3 sequence reads: CASSGGQNTEAFF. The CDR3 DNA reads as TGTGCCAGCAGCGGGGGACAGAACACTGAAGCTTTCTTT.

The rearrangement links TRBV29-1 to TRBJ1-3; tentatively, D is TRBD1 (6 bases). The CDR3 length is 14 residues. V gave up 7 bases and J gave up 0 bases, with 13 bases separating them. The V gene's germline CDR1 is SQVTM and CDR2 ANQGSEA. DNA for the CDR3: TGCAGCGGAGGGGGGGACAACTCTGGAAACACCATATATTTT. It translates to CSGGGDNSGNTIYF.

The chain is built from TRBV18 and TRBJ1-2; 8 nucleotides agree with TRBD1. The CDR3 is made up of 15 amino acids. Unmatched junction bases numbered 14, after V lost 6 bases and J lost 8 bases. Germline V gene lookup returns CDR1 KGHSH and CDR2 LQKENI. The CDR3 here is CASSRGQGATEGYTF. In nucleotides, the CDR3 is TGTGCCAGCTCCCGAGGACAGGGTGCTACAGAGGGCTACACCTTC.